This entry is about one T cell receptor beta chain. The CDR3 covers 20 residues. The germline CDR1 and CDR2 sequences are LNHNV and YYDKDF (reference sequence). V lost 5 bases, J lost 3 bases, and 19 bases stayed unmatched. Per the authors' pipeline: By means of reference gene primer amplification, nucleated cell counts were estimated. Libraries were prepared by immunoSEQ multiplex PCR; TCRdb keeps only in-frame clonotypes and omits some of them. Clone size and V and J calls were adopted from that table, with D and trimming inferred from the DNA. The repertoire consists of roughly 110,000 clones, with 81% occurring once and the leading ten covering about 1.6%. The sample comes from a study of blood T cell repertoires in COVID-19. Study details: The United States, Italy and Spain were the sources of the acute and convalescent COVID-19 samples. Nucleic acid was either cDNA or gDNA, and it came from T cells, B-cell-depleted T cells, or PBMCs.

This chain connects TRBV15 to TRBJ2-5; 12 bases match TRBD1. Specimen: peripheral blood. The source of this sequence is a man aged 50 to 60 with acute or convalescent COVID-19. The CDR3 sequence: CATSRKPGTGGVSWEETQYF. CDR3 nucleotides: TGTGCCACCAGCCGGAAACCCGGGACAGGGGGCGTTAGCTGGGAAGAGACCCAGTACTTC.